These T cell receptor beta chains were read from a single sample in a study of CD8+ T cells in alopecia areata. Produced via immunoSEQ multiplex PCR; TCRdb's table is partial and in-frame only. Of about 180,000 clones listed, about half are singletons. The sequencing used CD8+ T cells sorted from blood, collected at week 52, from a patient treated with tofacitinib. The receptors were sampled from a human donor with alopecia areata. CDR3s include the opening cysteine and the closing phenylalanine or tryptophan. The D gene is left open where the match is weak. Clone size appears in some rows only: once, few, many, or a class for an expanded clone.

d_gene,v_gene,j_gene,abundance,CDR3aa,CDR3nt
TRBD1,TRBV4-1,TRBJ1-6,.,CASSQGKDRVASPLHF,TGCGCCAGCAGCCAAGGAAAGGACAGGGTGGCCTCACCCCTCCACTTT
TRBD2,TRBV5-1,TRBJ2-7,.,CASSIGTSGGALSYEQYF,TGCGCCAGCAGCATCGGGACTAGCGGGGGCGCCCTCTCCTACGAGCAGTACTTC
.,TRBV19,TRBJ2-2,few,CASSIARRVGELFF,TGTGCCAGTAGTATCGCGAGGAGGGTGGGCGAGCTGTTTTTT
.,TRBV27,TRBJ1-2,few,CASSNLISGPGRYGYTF,TGTGCCAGCAGTAACCTTATCTCAGGGCCGGGAAGATATGGCTACACCTTC
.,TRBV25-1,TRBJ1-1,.,CASTPRGGGLNTEAFF,TGTGCCAGCACTCCCCGAGGGGGGGGTTTGAACACTGAAGCTTTCTTT
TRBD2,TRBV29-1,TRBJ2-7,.,CSVAGGAGSSYEQYF,TGCAGCGTCGCGGGGGGAGCGGGAAGCTCCTACGAGCAGTACTTC
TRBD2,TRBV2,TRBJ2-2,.,CASSATAGTSATGELFF,TGTGCCAGCAGCGCCACCGCCGGGACTAGCGCCACCGGGGAGCTGTTTTTT
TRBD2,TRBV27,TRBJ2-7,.,CASSPGLAYEQYF,TGTGCCAGCTCTCCGGGACTAGCTTACGAGCAGTACTTC
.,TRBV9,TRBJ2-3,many,CASSRVDTQYF,TGTGCCAGCAGCAGGGTAGATACGCAGTATTTT
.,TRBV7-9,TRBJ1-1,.,CASSLAQGKTEAFF,TGTGCCAGCAGCTTAGCGCAGGGGAAAACTGAAGCTTTCTTT
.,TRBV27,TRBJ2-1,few,CASSPGLDDEQFF,TGTGCCAGCAGTCCAGGGTTGGATGATGAGCAGTTCTTC
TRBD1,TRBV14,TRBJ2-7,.,CASSPTGEAYEQYF,TGTGCCAGCAGCCCAACAGGGGAAGCCTACGAGCAGTACTTC
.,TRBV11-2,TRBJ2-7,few,CASSLGPDPGTYEQYF,TGTGCCAGCAGCTTAGGTCCAGATCCGGGAACCTACGAGCAGTACTTC
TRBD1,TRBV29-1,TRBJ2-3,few,CSATTGGTDTQYF,TGCAGCGCCACGACAGGGGGTACAGATACGCAGTATTTT
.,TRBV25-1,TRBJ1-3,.,CASSRGGSGNTIYF,TGTGCCAGCAGCCGAGGGGGCTCTGGAAACACCATATATTTT
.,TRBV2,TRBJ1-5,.,CASSGGARGYQPQHF,TGTGCCAGCAGTGGGGGGGCCAGGGGATATCAGCCCCAGCATTTT
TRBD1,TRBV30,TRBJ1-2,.,CAWSLTGDGYGYTF,TGTGCCTGGAGCCTGACAGGGGATGGCTATGGCTACACCTTC
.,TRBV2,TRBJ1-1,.,CASLGTEAFF,TGTGCCAGCCTGGGCACTGAAGCTTTCTTT
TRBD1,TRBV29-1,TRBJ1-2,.,CSVWTGSGYTF,TGCAGCGTTTGGACAGGGAGTGGCTACACCTTC
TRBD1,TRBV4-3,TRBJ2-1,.,CASRGGQRQFF,TGCGCCAGCAGAGGGGGACAGCGCCAGTTCTTC
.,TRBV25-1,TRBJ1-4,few,CASSAGTTMRGKLFF,TGTGCCAGCAGTGCCGGGACGACCATGCGGGGAAAACTGTTTTTT
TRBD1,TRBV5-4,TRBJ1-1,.,CASSLDGRGSTEAFF,TGTGCCAGCAGCTTGGATGGCAGGGGGAGTACTGAAGCTTTCTTT
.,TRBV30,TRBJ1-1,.,CAWSGKMNTEAFF,TGTGCCTGGAGTGGGAAAATGAACACTGAAGCTTTCTTT
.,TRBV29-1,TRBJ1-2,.,CSVEDQHSNYGYTF,TGCAGCGTTGAAGATCAGCATTCTAACTATGGCTACACCTTC
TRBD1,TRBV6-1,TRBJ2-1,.,CASSGPTGGIIGDEQFF,TGTGCCAGCAGTGGACCTACAGGGGGGATAATTGGGGATGAGCAGTTCTTC
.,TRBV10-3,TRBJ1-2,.,CAISEYRVGSIDGYTF,TGTGCCATCAGTGAGTACAGGGTGGGCAGTATCGATGGCTACACCTTC
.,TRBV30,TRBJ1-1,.,CAWSIDSAGGPTEAFF,TGTGCCTGGAGTATAGACAGTGCTGGTGGACCTACTGAAGCTTTCTTT
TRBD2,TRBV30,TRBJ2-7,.,CAWSVGSGGFYEQYF,TGTGCCTGGAGTGTGGGTAGCGGGGGGTTCTACGAGCAGTACTTC
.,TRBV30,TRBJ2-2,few,CAWSLGTGELFF,TGTGCCTGGAGCCTAGGGACCGGGGAGCTGTTTTTT
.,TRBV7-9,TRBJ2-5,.,CASSSPVLETQYF,TGTGCCAGCAGCTCGCCGGTTTTGGAGACCCAGTACTTC
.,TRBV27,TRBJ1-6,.,CASSTSWGFGSPLHF,TGTGCCAGCAGTACCTCTTGGGGGTTTGGGTCACCCCTCCACTTT
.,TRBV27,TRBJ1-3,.,CASSLSGSSGNTIYF,TGTGCCAGCAGTTTATCGGGGTCGAGTGGAAACACCATATATTTT
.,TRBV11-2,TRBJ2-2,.,CASSFGSNTGELFF,TGTGCCAGCAGCTTTGGTTCGAACACCGGGGAGCTGTTTTTT
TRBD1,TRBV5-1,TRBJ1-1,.,CASSTQGAGTEAFF,TGCGCAAGCAGCACACAGGGGGCTGGTACTGAAGCTTTCTTT
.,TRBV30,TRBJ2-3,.,CACPGTPFTDTQYF,TGTGCCTGCCCCGGGACACCATTCACAGATACGCAGTATTTT
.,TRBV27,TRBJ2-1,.,CASSARPSSYNEQFF,TGTGCCAGCAGTGCCAGGCCTAGCTCCTACAATGAGCAGTTCTTC
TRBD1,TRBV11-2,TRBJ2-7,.,CASSSERTGVDYEQYF,TGTGCCAGCAGCTCGGAACGGACAGGGGTTGACTACGAGCAGTACTTC
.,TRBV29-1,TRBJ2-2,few,CSVPRNTGELFF,TGCAGCGTGCCAAGGAACACCGGGGAGCTGTTTTTT
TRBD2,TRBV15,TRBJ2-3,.,CATSPGLAGRTDTQYF,TGTGCCACCAGCCCCGGATTAGCGGGACGCACAGATACGCAGTATTTT
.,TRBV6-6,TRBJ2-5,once,CASSYSEGFETQYF,TGTGCCAGCAGTTACTCGGAGGGTTTTGAGACCCAGTACTTC
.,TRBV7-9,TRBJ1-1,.,CASSLGSTEAFF,TGTGCCAGCAGCTTAGGGAGCACTGAAGCTTTCTTT
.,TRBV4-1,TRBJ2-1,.,CASSPRDRGRGYNEQFF,TGCGCCAGCAGCCCTAGGGATAGGGGCCGGGGTTACAATGAGCAGTTCTTC
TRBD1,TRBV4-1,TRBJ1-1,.,CASSQEETGGDTEAFF,TGCGCCAGCAGCCAAGAGGAGACAGGGGGAGACACTGAAGCTTTCTTT
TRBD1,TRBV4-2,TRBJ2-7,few,CASSPQAGGYEQYF,TGTGCCAGCAGCCCCCAGGCAGGGGGCTACGAGCAGTACTTC
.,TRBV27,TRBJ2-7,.,CASSLIRGGLSYEQYF,TGTGCCAGCAGCCTCATCAGGGGTGGGTTGAGCTACGAGCAGTACTTC
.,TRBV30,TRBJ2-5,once,CAWSLGEETQYF,TGTGCCTGGAGCTTGGGAGAAGAGACCCAGTACTTC
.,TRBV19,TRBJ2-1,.,CASSVRDTYNEQFF,TGTGCCAGTAGTGTCCGGGACACTTACAATGAGCAGTTCTTC
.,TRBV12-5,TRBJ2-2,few,CASGLASGRGGELFF,TGTGCTAGTGGTTTGGCCTCGGGGAGAGGTGGGGAGCTGTTTTTT
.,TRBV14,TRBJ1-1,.,CASSQDGGVGTEAFF,TGTGCCAGCAGCCAAGACGGCGGGGTGGGCACTGAAGCTTTCTTT
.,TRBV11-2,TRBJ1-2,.,CASSFGTGNTYGYTF,TGTGCCAGCAGCTTCGGAACAGGAAACACCTATGGCTACACCTTC
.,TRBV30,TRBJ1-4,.,CAWEGGTGKLFF,TGTGCCTGGGAGGGGGGAACTGGAAAACTGTTTTTT
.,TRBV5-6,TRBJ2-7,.,CASSLGGKYEQYF,TGTGCCAGCAGCTTGGGTGGGAAATACGAGCAGTACTTC
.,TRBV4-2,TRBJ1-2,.,CASSQENWGFELNYGYTF,TGTGCCAGCAGCCAAGAAAATTGGGGTTTCGAGCTAAACTATGGCTACACCTTC
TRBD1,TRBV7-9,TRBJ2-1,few,CASSLTGGALNEQFF,TGTGCCAGCAGCCTGACAGGGGGCGCGTTAAATGAGCAGTTCTTC
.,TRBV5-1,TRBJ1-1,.,CASGTHRQPGTEAFF,TGCGCCAGCGGGACCCACCGACAGCCCGGCACTGAAGCTTTCTTT
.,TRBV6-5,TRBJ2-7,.,CASSYGGTYEQYF,TGTGCCAGCAGTTACGGGGGGACCTACGAGCAGTACTTC
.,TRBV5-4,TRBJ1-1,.,CASSRDIQNTEAFF,TGTGCCAGCAGTCGAGACATCCAGAACACTGAAGCTTTCTTT